The 11 T cell receptor beta chains given below trace back to one sample, sequenced in a study of T cells in Graves' hyperthyroidism and ophthalmopathy. The CDR3 regions of TCR beta were amplified from RNA transcripts. HTBI primers drove first-round RT-PCR of the TCR CDR3. TCRdb reprocessed the multiplex PCR reads with MiXCR, giving one entry per CDR3 protein. The repertoire includes approximately 420,000 distinct CDR3 sequences, about an eighth of them detected once, and less than 6.5% sits in the top ten. Sequences were obtained from blood. Receptor source: a young woman with Graves' hyperthyroidism.

This clonotype was counted at least ten times. The genes are TRBV20-1 and TRBJ2-1, with 8 nucleotides matching TRBD2. J lost 9 bases, V lost 3 bases, and 4 bases had no gene match. From germline, CDR1 is DFQATT and CDR2 SNEGSKA (reference sequence). The CDR3 has 12 amino acids. The chain's CDR3 is CSASPAGVEQFF. The CDR3 DNA sequence: TGCAGTGCTAGTCCAGCGGGAGTTGAGCAGTTCTTC.

This clonotype came up many times. The rearrangement joins TRBV18 to TRBJ1-1; possible D gene TRBD1, 5 bases. There are 14 residues in the CDR3. V was trimmed by 3 bases and J by 2 bases, leaving 10 bases between them. The germline V gene encodes CDR1 KGHSH and CDR2 LQKENI. The CDR3 protein is CASSPNRYNTEAFF. The CDR3 DNA sequence: TGTGCCAGCTCACCGAACAGGTACAACACTGAAGCTTTCTTT.

This clonotype was recorded many times. The rearrangement joins TRBV27 to TRBJ1-2; no definite D call. This CDR3 region has 15 residues. The germline V and J ends were trimmed by 5 bases and 3 bases, with 16 bases remaining between them. Germline V gene lookup returns CDR1 MNHEY and CDR2 SMNVEV (reference sequence). DNA for the CDR3: TGTGCCAGCAGTCCAAACGCGCCGGGCTACTATGGCTACACCTTC. It codes for CASSPNAPGYYGYTF.

This clonotype was recorded many times. The V call is TRBV6-6, the J call TRBJ1-3, with a weak D call TRBD1 (5 bases). The V end was cut by 0 bases, the J end by 3 bases, with 6 bases between. Germline CDR1 MNHNY, CDR2 SVGAGI (reference sequence). The length of the CDR3 is 14 residues. Written as DNA, the CDR3 is TGTGCCAGCAGTTACTCTCAGGGTGGAAACACCATATATTTT. Translation gives CASSYSQGGNTIYF.

This clonotype was observed many times. This chain uses TRBV6-1 with TRBJ2-7, with 7 nucleotides matching TRBD2. V gave up 0 bases and J gave up 5 bases; unmatched junction bases: 13. The CDR3 covers 17 residues. Germline V CDR1 and CDR2: MNHNS, SASEGT. DNA of the CDR3: TGTGCCAGCAGTGAAGCGCGTCCAGGCGGGAGAGTTGACGAGCAGTACTTC. Its translation is CASSEARPGGRVDEQYF.

This clonotype appeared many times. The chain combines TRBV12-3 or TRBV12-4 with TRBJ2-4, with 10 bases lining up with TRBD1. V dropped 3 bases and J dropped 6; count of bases not matched to a gene: 8. This CDR3 region has 16 residues. CDR3 protein: CASSLRTGGLLNIQYF. For the CDR3, the DNA is TGTGCCAGCAGTTTGAGGACAGGGGGTCTTTTAAACATTCAGTACTTC.

This clonotype has more than one count but fewer than ten. The genes are TRBV20-1 and TRBJ2-3; D perhaps matches TRBD1 (5 bases). This CDR3 has 14 amino acids. Germline CDR1 and CDR2: DFQATT and SNEGSKA (reference sequence). V was clipped by 5 bases and J by 4 bases, with 16 bases between them. CDR3 bases: TGCAGTGCTCCCTTTCCAGGGATGGCAGATACGCAGTATTTT. This translates into CSAPFPGMADTQYF.

This clonotype was counted many times. This chain uses TRBV7-9 with TRBJ2-5; D is perhaps TRBD1 (5 bases). The ends were cut back, 5 bases at V and 4 bases at J, with 17 bases in the middle. The V gene's germline CDR1 is SEHNR and CDR2 FQNEAQ (reference sequence). The CDR3 covers 15 residues. CDR3 nucleotide sequence: TGTGCCAGCAGCCCAGGCCAGGGCGTAATAGAGACCCAGTACTTC. This encodes CASSPGQGVIETQYF.

This clonotype was counted ten times or more. This chain connects TRBV30 to TRBJ1-2; a weak D match, TRBD1 (6 bases). From germline, CDR1 is GTSNPN and CDR2 SVGIG (reference sequence). V was shortened by 0 bases and J by 2 bases, with 13 bases between the two germline ends. The CDR3 contains 15 residues. CDR3: CAWSVMGGQNYGYTF. CDR3 nucleotides: TGTGCCTGGAGTGTAATGGGGGGGCAGAACTATGGCTACACCTTC.

This clonotype was seen ten or more times. The V gene is TRBV5-1, the J gene TRBJ1-1; D is unresolved. V was shortened by 0 bases and J by 4 bases, with 13 bases between the two germline ends. CDR3 length equals 15 residues. Germline loops: CDR1 SGHRS, CDR2 YFSETQ. The chain's CDR3 is CASSLDGSMGTEAFF. The CDR3 DNA follows: TGCGCCAGCAGCTTGGATGGCTCCATGGGCACTGAAGCTTTCTTT.

This clonotype was seen only a few times. The V gene is TRBV6-6, the J gene TRBJ2-1; D is ambiguous. Trimming pared 6 bases from V and 7 bases from J, leaving 13 bases between. The CDR3 is 13 residues long. The V gene's germline CDR1 is MNHNY and CDR2 SVGAGI (reference sequence). Written as DNA, the CDR3 is TGTGCCAGCAGCCGATTCATTGCAAATGAGCAGTTCTTC. As protein: CASSRFIANEQFF.